This TCR beta chain appears in the sequencing data of a study of PD-L1 blockade in urothelial cancer. Study overall: From 0 to 3 prior chemotherapy regimens had been given to the patients.

Time point meaning: peripheral blood 6 weeks after treatment start. Patients had locally advanced or metastatic urothelial carcinoma. V shed 5 bases and J shed 0 bases, with 22 bases lying between them. The CDR3 is 18 residues long. CDR1 and CDR2 (germline): MDHEN, SYDVKM. TCRdb keeps only in-frame clones here, not all; method: immunoSEQ multiplex PCR. The sample consists of around 80,000 clones, under 95% of them appearing once. The sequence was obtained from a woman older than 75 with urothelial cancer. The sample consisted of PBMCs, taken around atezolizumab (anti-PD-L1) treatment. This chain uses TRBV28 with TRBJ1-2; no clear D gene. The CDR3 protein is CASSILKTLPSTNYGYTF. The CDR3 bases are TGTGCCAGCAGTATACTTAAGACTCTTCCCTCAACTAACTATGGCTACACCTTC.